A selection of T cell receptor beta chains follows, all from one sample in a study of low-dose radiotherapy and immunotherapy resistance in tumors. TCRdb re-derived calls from the reads in MiXCR, one entry per CDR3 protein. The data hold about 84,000 distinct CDR3 sequences, with about 17% observed a single time. The input for sequencing was PBMCs, taken after low-dose radiotherapy plus immunotherapy. These receptors were obtained from a male donor with prostate cancer. CDR3s include the opening cysteine and the closing phenylalanine or tryptophan. The D gene is left open where the match is weak. Where a row states a size, it is once, few, many or the class of an expanded clone; other rows omit it.

>.|TRBV26|TRBJ1-2|once
CASSSSRTGPPGYTF
TGTGCCAGCAGTTCCTCGCGGACAGGCCCGCCGGGCTACACCTTC
>TRBD2|TRBV20-1|TRBJ2-3|few
CSARDPAGGRTDTQYF
TGCAGTGCTAGAGACCCAGCGGGAGGGCGCACAGATACGCAGTATTTT
>TRBD2|TRBV28|TRBJ2-7|many
CASSLWTSGSYEQYF
TGTGCCAGCAGTTTATGGACTAGCGGAAGCTACGAGCAGTACTTC
>TRBD1|TRBV24-1|TRBJ1-2|many
CATSDSETGYGYTF
TGTGCCACCAGTGATTCCGAGACAGGGTATGGCTACACCTTC
>TRBD2|TRBV5-1|TRBJ2-1|few
CASSYGLAGELEQFF
TGCGCCAGCAGCTACGGACTAGCGGGAGAACTTGAGCAGTTCTTC
>TRBD1|TRBV28|TRBJ2-1|many
CASSARTGEQFF
TGTGCCAGCAGTGCCCGGACAGGGGAGCAGTTCTTC
>.|TRBV7-2|TRBJ2-7|many
CASSLSSAGSSYEQYF
TGTGCCAGCAGCCTAAGTTCCGCTGGAAGCTCCTACGAGCAGTACTTC
>.|TRBV28|TRBJ1-3|many
CASTSWGGGNTIYF
TGTGCCAGCACCAGCTGGGGGGGTGGAAACACCATATATTTT
>.|TRBV7-9|TRBJ1-5|many
CASSLDNQPQHF
TGTGCCAGCAGCCTCGACAATCAGCCCCAGCATTTT
>.|TRBV27|TRBJ2-1|many
CASSPPGSWIYNEQFF
TGTGCCAGCAGTCCACCAGGGTCCTGGATTTACAATGAGCAGTTCTTC
>.|TRBV18|TRBJ2-7|many
CASSPRQYDEQYF
TGTGCCAGCTCACCAAGACAGTACGACGAGCAGTACTTC
>TRBD1|TRBV6-6|TRBJ2-2|few
CASRHHVGQGLTGELFF
TGTGCCAGCAGACACCACGTGGGACAGGGTTTGACCGGGGAGCTGTTTTTT
>.|TRBV12-3/TRBV12-4|TRBJ1-1|many
CASTKGRLNTEAFF
TGTGCCAGCACCAAAGGACGGTTGAACACTGAAGCTTTCTTT
>TRBD1|TRBV7-3|TRBJ2-7|many
CASRSSPGQGSEQYF
TGTGCCAGCAGATCCTCGCCGGGACAGGGGAGCGAGCAGTACTTC
>.|TRBV30|TRBJ1-5|many
CAWSVGRGGSNQPQHF
TGTGCCTGGAGTGTGGGACGTGGGGGCTCAAATCAGCCCCAGCATTTT
>.|TRBV21-1|TRBJ2-3|many
CASSKEMREGLGDTQYF
TGTGCCAGCAGCAAAGAGATGCGGGAGGGCCTAGGGGATACGCAGTATTTT
>TRBD2|TRBV28|TRBJ2-3|.
CASPRAGASTDTQYF
TGTGCCAGCCCCCGAGCGGGGGCTAGCACAGATACGCAGTATTTT
>TRBD2|TRBV19|TRBJ2-5|many
CASSIWSGGQETQYF
TGTGCCAGTAGTATCTGGAGCGGGGGCCAAGAGACCCAGTACTTC
>TRBD2|TRBV28|TRBJ2-7|many
CASSPPGTSGYEQYF
TGTGCCAGCAGCCCCCCCGGGACTAGCGGATACGAGCAGTACTTC
>.|TRBV29-1|TRBJ2-5|many
CSVAHGETQYF
TGCAGCGTTGCACATGGGGAAACCCAGTACTTC
>.|TRBV19|TRBJ2-5|many
CASSPGLSRETQYF
TGTGCCAGTAGTCCGGGACTGAGTAGGGAGACCCAGTACTTC
>.|TRBV29-1|TRBJ1-4|many
CSVEKGGSGEKLFF
TGCAGCGTTGAAAAGGGAGGGAGCGGTGAAAAACTGTTTTTT
>TRBD2|TRBV6-6|TRBJ2-1|.
CASSYTPPSGGGGEQFF
TGTGCCAGCAGTTACACCCCTCCATCGGGAGGTGGGGGTGAGCAGTTCTTC
>.|TRBV28|TRBJ2-7|many
CASGALTTEQYF
TGTGCCAGTGGGGCCCTAACGACCGAGCAGTACTTC
>TRBD1|TRBV11-3|TRBJ2-1|.
CASSTLTGSEQFF
TGTGCCAGCAGCACTTTGACAGGGAGTGAGCAGTTCTTC
>.|TRBV5-5|TRBJ2-2|many
CASSLVSSSGELFF
TGTGCCAGCAGCTTGGTTAGTAGTAGCGGGGAGCTGTTTTTT
>.|TRBV10-1|TRBJ2-2|.
CASSEEHENEHRGAVFF
.
>.|TRBV27|TRBJ2-6|many
CASRSGTGANVLTF
TGTGCCAGCAGGTCTGGGACTGGGGCCAACGTCCTGACTTTC
>TRBD1|TRBV29-1|TRBJ1-5|many
CSASTGLGNQPQHF
TGCAGCGCCTCGACAGGGTTGGGCAATCAGCCCCAGCATTTT
>TRBD1|TRBV27|TRBJ2-5|many
CATKGQGRGETQYF
TGTGCCACCAAGGGACAGGGTAGAGGAGAGACCCAGTACTTC
>TRBD1|TRBV27|TRBJ2-7|many
CASSRDRSSYEQYF
TGTGCCAGCTCCCGGGACAGGAGCTCCTACGAGCAGTACTTC
>TRBD1|TRBV3-1|TRBJ2-7|many
CASSQQGATYEQYF
TGTGCCAGCAGCCAACAGGGGGCCACCTACGAGCAGTACTTC
>.|TRBV6-2/TRBV6-3|TRBJ2-2|many
CASSSATTNTGELFF
TGTGCCAGCAGTTCCGCTACCACGAACACCGGGGAGCTGTTTTTT